This T cell receptor (beta chain) appears in the sequencing data of a study of blood T cell repertoires in COVID-19. Looking at the study overall: The United States, Italy and Spain supplied acute and convalescent COVID-19 samples.

The protocol was immunoSEQ multiplex PCR, while the TCRdb copy is restricted to in-frame clones and leaves out a portion. This sample yields around 260,000 clones, of which around 90% are seen a single time; 0.65% to 0.8% belongs to the top ten. Germline loops: CDR1 MNHEY, CDR2 SVGAGI. CDR3 size: 14 residues. Losses at the gene ends were 6 bases for V and 7 bases for J; bases not matched to a gene: 6. This sequence joins TRBV6-5 and TRBJ1-3; 10 bases match TRBD1. The receptor was isolated from a human donor in a cohort sampled during active COVID-19. Sequencing was carried out using peripheral blood. The CDR3 region has the DNA TGTGCCAGCAGCATAGACAGGGGGCGGAACACCATATATTTT. Translated, it gives CASSIDRGRNTIYF.